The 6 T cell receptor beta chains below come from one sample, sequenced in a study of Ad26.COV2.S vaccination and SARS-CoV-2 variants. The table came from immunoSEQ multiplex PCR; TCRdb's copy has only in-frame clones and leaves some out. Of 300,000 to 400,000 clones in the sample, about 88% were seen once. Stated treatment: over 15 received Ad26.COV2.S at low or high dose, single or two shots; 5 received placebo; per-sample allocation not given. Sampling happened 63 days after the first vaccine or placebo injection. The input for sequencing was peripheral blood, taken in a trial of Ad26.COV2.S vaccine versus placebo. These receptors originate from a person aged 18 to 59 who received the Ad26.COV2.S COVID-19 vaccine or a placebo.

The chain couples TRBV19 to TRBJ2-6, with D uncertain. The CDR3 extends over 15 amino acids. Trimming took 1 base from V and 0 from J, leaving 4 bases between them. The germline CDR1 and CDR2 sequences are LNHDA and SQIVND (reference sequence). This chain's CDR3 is CASSIGGSGANVLTF. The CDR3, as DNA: TGTGCCAGTAGTATAGGAGGCTCTGGGGCCAACGTCCTGACTTTC.

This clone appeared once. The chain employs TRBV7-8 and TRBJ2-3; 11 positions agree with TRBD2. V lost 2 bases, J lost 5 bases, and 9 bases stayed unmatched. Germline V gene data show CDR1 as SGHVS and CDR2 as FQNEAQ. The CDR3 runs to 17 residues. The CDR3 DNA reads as TGTGCCAGCAGCTTATCCGAGACTAGCGGGATCAGAGATACGCAGTATTTT. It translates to CASSLSETSGIRDTQYF.

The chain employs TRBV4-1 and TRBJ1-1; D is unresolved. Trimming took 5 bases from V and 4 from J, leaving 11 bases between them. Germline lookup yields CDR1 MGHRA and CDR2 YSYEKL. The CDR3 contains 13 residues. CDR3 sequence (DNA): TGCGCCAGCAGCTCAACAGCGAGCACTGAAGCTTTCTTT. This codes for CASSSTASTEAFF.

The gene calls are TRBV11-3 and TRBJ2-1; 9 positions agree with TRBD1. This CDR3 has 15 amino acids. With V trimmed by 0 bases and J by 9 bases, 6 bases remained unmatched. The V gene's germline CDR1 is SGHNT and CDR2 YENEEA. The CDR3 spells CASSLEAGQGTEQFF. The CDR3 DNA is TGTGCCAGCAGCTTAGAGGCTGGACAGGGGACTGAGCAGTTCTTC. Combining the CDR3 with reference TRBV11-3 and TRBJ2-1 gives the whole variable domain EAGVVQSPRYKIIEKKQPVAFWCNPISGHNTLYWYLQNLGQGPELLIRYENEEAVDDSQLPKDRFSAERLKGVDSTLKIQPAELGDSAVYLCASSLEAGQGTEQFFGPGTRLTVL.

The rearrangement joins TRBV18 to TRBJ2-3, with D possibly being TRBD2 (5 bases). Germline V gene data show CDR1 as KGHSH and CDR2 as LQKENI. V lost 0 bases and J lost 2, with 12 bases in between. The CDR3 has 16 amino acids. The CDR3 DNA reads TGTGCCAGCTCACCACCAGGTGGGAGCTTCACAGATACGCAGTATTTT. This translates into CASSPPGGSFTDTQYF.

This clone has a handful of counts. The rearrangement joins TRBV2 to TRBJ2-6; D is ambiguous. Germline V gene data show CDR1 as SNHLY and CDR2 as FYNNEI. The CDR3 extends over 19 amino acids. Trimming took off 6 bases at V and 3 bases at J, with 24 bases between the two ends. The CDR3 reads CASRPFGRSLSGGANVLTF. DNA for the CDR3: TGTGCCAGCAGGCCTTTCGGCCGCTCTCTGTCGGGTGGGGCCAACGTCCTGACTTTC.